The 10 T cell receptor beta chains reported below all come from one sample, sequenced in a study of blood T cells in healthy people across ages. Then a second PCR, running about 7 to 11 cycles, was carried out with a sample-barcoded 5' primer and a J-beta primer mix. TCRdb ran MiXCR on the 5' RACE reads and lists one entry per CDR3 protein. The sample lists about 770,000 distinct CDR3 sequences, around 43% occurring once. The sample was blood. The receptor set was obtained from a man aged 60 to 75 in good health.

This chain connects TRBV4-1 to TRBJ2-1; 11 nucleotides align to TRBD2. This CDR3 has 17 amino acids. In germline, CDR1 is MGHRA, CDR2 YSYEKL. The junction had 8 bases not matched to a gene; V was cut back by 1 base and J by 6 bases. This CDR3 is CASSQGLAGGARNEQFF. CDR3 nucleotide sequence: TGCGCCAGCAGCCAAGGTCTAGCGGGGGGCGCTCGCAATGAGCAGTTCTTC.

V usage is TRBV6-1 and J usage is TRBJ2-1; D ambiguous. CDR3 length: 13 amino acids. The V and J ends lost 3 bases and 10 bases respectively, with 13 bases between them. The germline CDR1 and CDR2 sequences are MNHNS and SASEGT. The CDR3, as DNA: TGTGCCAGCAGTGATGTCCTCCCACCCGAGCAGTTCTTC. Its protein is CASSDVLPPEQFF.

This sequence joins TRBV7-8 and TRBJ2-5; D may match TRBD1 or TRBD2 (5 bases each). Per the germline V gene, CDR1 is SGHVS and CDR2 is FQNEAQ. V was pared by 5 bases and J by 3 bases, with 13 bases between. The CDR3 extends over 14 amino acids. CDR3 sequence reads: CASSLKGREETQYF. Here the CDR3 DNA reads TGTGCCAGCAGCCTAAAGGGGCGGGAAGAGACCCAGTACTTC.

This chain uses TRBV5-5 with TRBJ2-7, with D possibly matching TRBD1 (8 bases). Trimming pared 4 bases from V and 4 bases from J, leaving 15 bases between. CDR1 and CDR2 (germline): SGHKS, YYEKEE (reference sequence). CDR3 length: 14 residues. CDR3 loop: CASSVQGEGYEQYF. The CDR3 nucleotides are TGTGCCAGCAGCGTACAGGGGGAGGGATACGAGCAGTACTTC.

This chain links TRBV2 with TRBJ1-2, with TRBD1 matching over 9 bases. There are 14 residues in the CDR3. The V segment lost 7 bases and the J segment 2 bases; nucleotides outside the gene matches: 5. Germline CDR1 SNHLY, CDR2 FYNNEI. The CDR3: CASKPTGGNYGYTF. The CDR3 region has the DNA TGTGCCAGCAAGCCGACAGGGGGAAACTATGGCTACACCTTC.

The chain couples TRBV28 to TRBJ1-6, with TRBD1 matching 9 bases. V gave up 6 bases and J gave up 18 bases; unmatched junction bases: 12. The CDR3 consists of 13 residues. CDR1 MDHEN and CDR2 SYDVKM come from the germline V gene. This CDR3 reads CASSSGDRESAHF. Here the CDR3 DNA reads TGTGCCAGCAGCTCGGGGGACAGGGAAAGTGCCCACTTT.

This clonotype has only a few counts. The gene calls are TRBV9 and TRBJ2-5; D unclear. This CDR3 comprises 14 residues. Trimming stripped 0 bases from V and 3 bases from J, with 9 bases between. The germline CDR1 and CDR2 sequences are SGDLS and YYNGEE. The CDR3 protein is CASSVAVGKETQYF. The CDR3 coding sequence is TGTGCCAGCAGCGTAGCGGTGGGAAAAGAGACCCAGTACTTC.

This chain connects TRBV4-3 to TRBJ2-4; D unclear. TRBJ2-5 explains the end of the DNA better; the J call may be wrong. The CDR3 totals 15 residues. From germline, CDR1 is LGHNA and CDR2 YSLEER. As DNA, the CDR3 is TGCGCCAGCAGCCGAGATCGGAGCCCACAAGAGACCCAGTACTTC. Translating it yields CASSRDRSPQETQYF.

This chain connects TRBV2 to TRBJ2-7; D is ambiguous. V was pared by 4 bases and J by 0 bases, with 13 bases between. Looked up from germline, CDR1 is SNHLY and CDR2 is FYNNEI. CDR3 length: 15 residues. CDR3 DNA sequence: TGTGCCAGCAGTGGAAGGCTAATTTCCTCCTACGAGCAGTACTTC. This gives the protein CASSGRLISSYEQYF.

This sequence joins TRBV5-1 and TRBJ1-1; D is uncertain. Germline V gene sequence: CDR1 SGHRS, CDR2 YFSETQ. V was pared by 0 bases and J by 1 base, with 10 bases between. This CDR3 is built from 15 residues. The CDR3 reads CASSLVVDPNTEAFF. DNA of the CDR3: TGCGCCAGCAGCTTGGTAGTGGATCCGAACACTGAAGCTTTCTTT.